In its sample, the clone carrying this TCR beta chain was seen a few times. Its cognate antigen is unknown. The sample belongs to a study of T-cell memory formation after mild COVID-19. The wider study: TCR clusters largely stayed donor specific.

TCR alpha and TCR beta cDNA libraries carrying sample barcodes and UMIs came from 5'RACE with constant-segment primers. TCRdb re-derived calls from the 5' RACE reads in MiXCR, one entry per CDR3 protein. This sample has approximately 390,000 distinct CDR3 sequences; roughly 15% occur once, and the top ten carry 20% to 25%. Overall study results and limits: Later expanders leaned CD4+, whereas day 15 to 85 contracting clones were balanced CD4/CD8. Pre-infection memory carried some responding clones, suggesting that cross-reactive memory joined.

Trimming shortened V by 6 bases and J by 3 bases, and 14 bases separated the two germline ends. In germline, CDR1 is MDHEN, CDR2 SYDVKM. CDR3 size: 14 residues. The sequencing sample was made of PBMCs or a T cell subset sorted from them (not recorded which). J is TRBJ1-2 and V is TRBV28; D possibly corresponds to TRBD1 (5 bases). This sequence was found in a man younger than 30 who had mild COVID-19 (a few samples of this study predate the infection). Cell type and time point are not known. CDR3 loop: CASSPYGGDYGYTF. The CDR3 nucleotides read TGTGCCAGCAGCCCGTATGGGGGTGACTATGGCTACACCTTC.